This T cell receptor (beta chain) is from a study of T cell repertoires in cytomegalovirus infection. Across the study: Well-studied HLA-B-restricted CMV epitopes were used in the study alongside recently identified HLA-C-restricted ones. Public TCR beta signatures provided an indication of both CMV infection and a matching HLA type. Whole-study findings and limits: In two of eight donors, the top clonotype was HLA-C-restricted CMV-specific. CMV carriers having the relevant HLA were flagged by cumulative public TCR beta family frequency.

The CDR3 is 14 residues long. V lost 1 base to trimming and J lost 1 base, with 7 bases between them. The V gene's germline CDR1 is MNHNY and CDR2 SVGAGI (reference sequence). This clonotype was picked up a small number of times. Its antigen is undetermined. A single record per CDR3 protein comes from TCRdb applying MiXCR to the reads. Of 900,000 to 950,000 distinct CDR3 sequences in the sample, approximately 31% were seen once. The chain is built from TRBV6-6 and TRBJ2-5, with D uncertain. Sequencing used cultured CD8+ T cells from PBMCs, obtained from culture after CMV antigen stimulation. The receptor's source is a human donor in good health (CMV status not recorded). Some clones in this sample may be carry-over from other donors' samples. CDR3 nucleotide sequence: TGTGCCAGCAGTTACTGGTTAGTCCAAGAGACCCAGTACTTC. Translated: CASSYWLVQETQYF.